This TCR beta chain was captured by sequencing in a study of cytomegalovirus exposure and HLA in healthy donors. About the study: A preliminary data release comprised approximately 85 million unique TCRs obtained from HLA-typed donors. Caucasian-associated ancestry cluster membership applied to approximately 84% of about 370 genotyped donors. Study conclusions and caveats: Trimming of TCR beta V- and J-genes showed a link, identified in a later analysis, to a missense DCLRE1C variant. HLA alleles were associated with 15,000 to 20,000 TCR beta sequences in a later analysis at 0.05 false discovery rate.

With regard to this clone: What it binds is unknown.

The CDR3 has 19 amino acids. Germline loops: CDR1 SGHAT, CDR2 FQNNGV. The V segment lost 1 base and the J segment 0 bases; nucleotides outside the gene matches: 10. PCR used 60 Vbeta primers and 13 Jbeta primers. This table comes from immunoSEQ multiplex PCR, and its TCRdb copy is limited to in-frame clones, with some not included. The profile shows around 170,000 clones, around 86% of them singletons. This chain connects TRBV11-2 to TRBJ2-1, with 9 nucleotides matching TRBD2. Source material: PBMCs. The sequence was obtained from a woman younger than 30 in good health and CMV-seronegative. CDR3 DNA: TGTGCCAGCAGCTTAGCCAAGCGGACTAGCGCGTACTCCTACAATGAGCAGTTCTTC. Encoded protein: CASSLAKRTSAYSYNEQFF.